This entry concerns a single TCR beta chain. It lacks a known antigen. No base quality values were provided; no much bigger clone lies one nucleotide off. This sample stems from a study of control samples from healthy donors and cancer patients (dated by TCRdb to between 2020 and 2021). The method was the immunoSEQ multiplex PCR assay. The table comes from immuneACCESS by way of TCRdb, which keeps in-frame sequences with V and J called. Part of the clones is missing from these tables; in studies checked, under half for an unresolved V gene and the rest for unknown reasons. In all, the sample holds approximately 150,000 clones, and 75% to 95% of those were seen once. The biggest ten clones account for 7.1% of the sample. The germline V gene sets CDR1 to SGHVS and CDR2 to FNYEAQ. V gives up 3 bases and J gives up 0 bases, and the segment between their germline ends measures 12 bases. The CDR3, from cysteine to phenylalanine, totals 15 residues. Of all the DNA, just the CDR3 is kept, 45 bases in frame from base 1.

The V and J genes are TRBV7-6 and TRBJ2-7; TRBD1 is perhaps the D gene, given 7 matching bases. The sequenced material came from blood. This sequence originates from a man younger than 35 in good health. The sequenced DNA is TGTGCCAGCAGCTTGGAGGGACAGACCTCCTACGAGCAGTACTTC. Protein translation: CASSLEGQTSYEQYF.